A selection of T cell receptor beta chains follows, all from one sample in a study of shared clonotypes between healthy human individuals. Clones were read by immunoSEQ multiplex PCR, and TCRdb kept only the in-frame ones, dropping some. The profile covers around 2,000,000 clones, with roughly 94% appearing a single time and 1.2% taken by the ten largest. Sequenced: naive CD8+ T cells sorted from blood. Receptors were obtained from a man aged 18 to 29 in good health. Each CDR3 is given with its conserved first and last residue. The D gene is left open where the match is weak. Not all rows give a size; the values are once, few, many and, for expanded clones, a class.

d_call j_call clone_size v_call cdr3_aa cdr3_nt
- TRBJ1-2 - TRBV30 CAWSQENAYILGYTF TGTGCCTGGTCACAGGAAAACGCCTATATTCTTGGCTACACCTTC
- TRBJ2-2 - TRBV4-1 CASSQDPQREELFF TGCGCCAGCAGCCAAGATCCGCAAAGGGAGGAGCTGTTTTTT
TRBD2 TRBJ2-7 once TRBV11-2 CASSSPAGGNKGYEQYF TGTGCCAGCAGTTCTCCGGCGGGGGGGAATAAAGGCTACGAGCAGTACTTC
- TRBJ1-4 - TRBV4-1 CASSPGTYNEKLFF TGCGCCAGCAGCCCGGGGACCTACAACGAAAAACTGTTTTTT
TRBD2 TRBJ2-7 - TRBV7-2 CASSSFGRAPYEQYF TGTGCCAGCAGCAGCTTCGGGAGGGCCCCCTACGAGCAGTACTTC
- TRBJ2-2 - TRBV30 CAWSAAGELFF TGTGCCTGGAGTGCGGCGGGTGAGCTGTTTTTT
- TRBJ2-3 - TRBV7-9 CASSLGLLSTDTQYF TGTGCCAGCAGCTTAGGACTGCTAAGCACAGATACGCAGTATTTT
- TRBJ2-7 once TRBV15 CATSRVGNREQYF TGTGCCACCAGCAGAGTCGGCAACAGGGAGCAGTACTTC
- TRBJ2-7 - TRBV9 CASSVGVGSSYEQYF TGTGCCAGCAGCGTAGGGGTGGGCTCCTCCTACGAGCAGTACTTC
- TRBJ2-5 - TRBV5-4 CASSWGVEETQYF TGTGCCAGCAGCTGGGGGGTCGAAGAGACCCAGTACTTC
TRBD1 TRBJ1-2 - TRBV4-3 CASSQDLSDRGYGYTF TGCGCCAGCAGCCAAGATCTTTCGGACAGGGGGTATGGCTACACCTTC
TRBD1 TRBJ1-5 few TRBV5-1 CASSLAGGEGQPQHF TGCGCCAGCAGCTTGGCAGGGGGCGAAGGGCAGCCCCAGCATTTT
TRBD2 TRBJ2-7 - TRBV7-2 CASSSGVRGTVYEQYF TGTGCCAGCAGCTCGGGTGTGCGGGGGACGGTCTACGAGCAGTACTTC
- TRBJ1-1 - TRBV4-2 CASSHMLQGSGAEAFF TGTGCCAGCAGCCATATGTTACAGGGTTCTGGCGCTGAAGCTTTCTTT
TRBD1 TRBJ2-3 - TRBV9 CASSVTGGDTQYF TGTGCCAGCAGCGTGACAGGGGGAGATACGCAGTATTTT
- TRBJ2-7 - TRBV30 CAWRGLGTYEQYF TGTGCCTGGAGAGGACTGGGTACCTACGAGCAGTACTTC
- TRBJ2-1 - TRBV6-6 CASSYSMPHSPNEQFF TGTGCCAGCAGTTACTCGATGCCCCACAGTCCAAATGAGCAGTTCTTC
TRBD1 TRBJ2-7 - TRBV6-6 CASSFSETGLPYEQYF TGTGCCAGCAGTTTTAGTGAGACAGGGCTCCCCTACGAGCAGTACTTC
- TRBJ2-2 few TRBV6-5 CASSATGLTGELFF TGTGCCAGCAGTGCCACAGGGTTAACCGGGGAGCTGTTTTTT
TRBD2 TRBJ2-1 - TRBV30 CAWTRLAGFNEQFF TGTGCCTGGACCAGACTAGCGGGGTTCAATGAGCAGTTCTTC
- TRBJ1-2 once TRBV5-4 CASSLEGLRTGWASGGYTF TGTGCCAGCAGCTTGGAGGGGCTCCGGACGGGGTGGGCTTCGGGCGGCTACACCTTC
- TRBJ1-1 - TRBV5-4 CASSPGNTEAFF TGTGCCAGCAGCCCAGGGAACACTGAAGCTTTCTTT
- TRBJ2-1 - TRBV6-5 CASSLNHKGSYNEQFF TGTGCCAGCAGTTTAAACCACAAAGGCTCCTACAATGAGCAGTTCTTC
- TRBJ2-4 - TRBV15 CATHSAPRGLLYIPDIQYF TGTGCCACCCACTCTGCGCCAAGGGGCCTTCTTTATATTCCCGACATTCAGTACTTC
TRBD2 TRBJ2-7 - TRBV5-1 CASSPGLAGENEQYF TGCGCCAGCAGCCCAGGTCTAGCGGGAGAAAACGAGCAGTACTTC
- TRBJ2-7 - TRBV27 CASSLLGGSYEQYF TGTGCCAGCAGTTTACTGGGGGGCTCCTACGAGCAGTACTTC
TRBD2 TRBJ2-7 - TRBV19 CASSPIIAGHPYEQYF TGTGCCAGTAGCCCGATTATAGCGGGGCACCCCTACGAGCAGTACTTC
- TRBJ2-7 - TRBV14 CASSLPPERYEQYF TGTGCCAGCAGTCTACCCCCAGAACGCTACGAGCAGTACTTC
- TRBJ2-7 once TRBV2 CASTRTPGSDEQYF TGTGCCAGCACCCGCACCCCAGGCTCTGACGAGCAGTACTTC
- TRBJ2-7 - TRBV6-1 CASSDSGPYEQYF TGTGCCAGCAGTGATTCAGGTCCCTACGAGCAGTACTTC
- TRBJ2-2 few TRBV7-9 CASSPDTGELFF TGTGCCAGCAGTCCGGATACCGGGGAGCTGTTTTTT
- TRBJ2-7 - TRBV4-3 CASSQGTGSSYEQYF TGCGCCAGCAGCCAAGGAACTGGAAGCTCCTACGAGCAGTACTTC
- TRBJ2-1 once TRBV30 CAWSGSGDEQFF TGTGCCTGGAGTGGGTCGGGGGATGAGCAGTTCTTC
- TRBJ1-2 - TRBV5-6 CATRLQDGYTF TGTGCCACCCGACTACAGGACGGCTACACCTTC
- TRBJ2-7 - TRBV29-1 CSVELMDSSSYEQYF TGCAGCGTTGAACTGATGGACAGTAGCTCCTACGAGCAGTACTTC
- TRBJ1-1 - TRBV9 CASSVFGRGTEAFF TGTGCCAGCAGCGTATTTGGACGGGGGACTGAAGCTTTCTTT
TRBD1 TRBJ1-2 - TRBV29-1 CSVSGTEDYGYTF TGCAGCGTTTCCGGGACAGAAGACTATGGCTACACCTTC
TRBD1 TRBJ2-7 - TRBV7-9 CASLDRDYEQYF TGTGCCAGCTTGGACAGGGACTACGAGCAGTACTTC
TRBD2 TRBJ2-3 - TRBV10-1 CASSLYPSGGSTDTQYF TGCGCCAGCAGTCTTTACCCCAGCGGGGGCTCCACAGATACGCAGTATTTT
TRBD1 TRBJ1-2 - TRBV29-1 CSVVGVPGQGYGYTF TGCAGCGTTGTCGGGGTCCCGGGACAGGGATATGGCTACACCTTC
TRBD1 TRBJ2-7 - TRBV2 CASSEASPGQAQGGEQYF TGTGCCAGCAGTGAAGCTTCCCCGGGACAGGCCCAGGGTGGCGAGCAGTACTTC